The source of this T cell receptor beta chain is a study of OX40 agonist ivuxolimab in advanced cancers. Whole-study context: Participants, 82.7% male, averaged around 60 years of age, ranging from roughly 23 to 90.

General study results and limits: Normalized T-cell clonal expansion was also low in a subset of nonresponders.

V shed 5 bases and J shed 3 bases, with 11 bases lying between them. Germline loops: CDR1 SGHTA, CDR2 FQGTGA. This CDR3 comprises 14 residues. This clone was picked up a small number of times. Its antigen is unknown. Some clones are missing from TCRdb's copy, which holds only in-frame ones; the method was immunoSEQ multiplex PCR. The sample yields about 53,000 clones, about 88% seen once. Sampled blood was obtained at baseline, cycle 4 day 1, and cycle 7 day 1. The TCR was taken from an adult with an advanced solid tumor such as melanoma, head and neck, liver or kidney cancer. The rearrangement joins TRBV7-3 to TRBJ1-3; D remains ambiguous. This specimen consisted of CD4+ or CD8+ T cells sorted from blood, obtained in a trial of the OX40 agonist ivuxolimab. CDR3 sequence reads: CASSPTRDGNTIYF. In DNA, the CDR3 is TGTGCCAGCAGCCCTACACGGGATGGAAACACCATATATTTT. Looking up the rest from reference TRBV7-3 and TRBJ1-3 gives the full variable domain: GAGVSQTPSNKVTEKGKYVELRCDPISGHTALYWYRQSLGQGPEFLIYFQGTGAADDSGLPNDRFFAVRPEGSVSTLKIQRTERGDSAVYLCASSPTRDGNTIYFGEGSWLTVV.